This TCR beta chain was captured in a study of Ad26.COV2.S vaccination and SARS-CoV-2 variants. Study-wide background: Each vaccinee took Ad26.COV2.S intramuscularly, once or twice 56 days apart.

Produced via immunoSEQ multiplex PCR; TCRdb's table is partial and in-frame only. The sample has about 470,000 clones, 90% seen once. The treatment was: some 20 received Ad26.COV2.S at low or high dose, single or two shots; about 5 received placebo; per-sample allocation not given. All samples were drawn on day 63, counting from the first vaccine or placebo injection. CDR3 size: 14 residues. Trimming cost V 7 bases and J 5 bases, with 17 bases left between them. This TCR came from a person between 18 and 59 years old who received the Ad26.COV2.S COVID-19 vaccine or a placebo. This rearrangement joins TRBV6-7 to TRBJ2-5; D is perhaps TRBD1 (5 bases). TRBV6-7 is recorded as an ORF, its role being uncertain. The sequenced sample was peripheral blood, obtained in a trial of Ad26.COV2.S vaccine versus placebo. The CDR3 region has the DNA TGTGCCAGCACCCTCCTAGGCCCAGGGGAGACCCAGTACTTC. It codes for CASTLLGPGETQYF.